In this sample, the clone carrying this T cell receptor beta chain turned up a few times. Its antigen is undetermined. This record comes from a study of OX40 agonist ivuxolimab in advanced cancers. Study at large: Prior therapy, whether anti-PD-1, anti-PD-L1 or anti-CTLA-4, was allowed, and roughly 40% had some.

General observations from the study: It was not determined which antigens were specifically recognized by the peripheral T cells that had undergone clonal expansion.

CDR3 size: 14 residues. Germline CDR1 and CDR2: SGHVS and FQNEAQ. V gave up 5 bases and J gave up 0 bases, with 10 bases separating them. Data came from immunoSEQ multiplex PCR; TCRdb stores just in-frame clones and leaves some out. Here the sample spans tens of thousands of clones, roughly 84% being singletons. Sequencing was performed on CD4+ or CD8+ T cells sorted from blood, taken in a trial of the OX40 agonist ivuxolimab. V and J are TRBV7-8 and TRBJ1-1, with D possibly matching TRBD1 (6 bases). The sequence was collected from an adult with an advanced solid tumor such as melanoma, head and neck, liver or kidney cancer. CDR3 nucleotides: TGTGCCAGCAGCCCCTGGACAGTGAACACTGAAGCTTTCTTT. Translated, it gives CASSPWTVNTEAFF. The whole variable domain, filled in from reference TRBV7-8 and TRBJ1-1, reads GAGVSQSPRYKVAKRGQDVALRCDPISGHVSLFWYQQALGQGPEFLTYFQNEAQLDKSGLPSDRFFAERPEGSVSTLKIQRTQQEDSAVYLCASSPWTVNTEAFFGQGTRLTVV.